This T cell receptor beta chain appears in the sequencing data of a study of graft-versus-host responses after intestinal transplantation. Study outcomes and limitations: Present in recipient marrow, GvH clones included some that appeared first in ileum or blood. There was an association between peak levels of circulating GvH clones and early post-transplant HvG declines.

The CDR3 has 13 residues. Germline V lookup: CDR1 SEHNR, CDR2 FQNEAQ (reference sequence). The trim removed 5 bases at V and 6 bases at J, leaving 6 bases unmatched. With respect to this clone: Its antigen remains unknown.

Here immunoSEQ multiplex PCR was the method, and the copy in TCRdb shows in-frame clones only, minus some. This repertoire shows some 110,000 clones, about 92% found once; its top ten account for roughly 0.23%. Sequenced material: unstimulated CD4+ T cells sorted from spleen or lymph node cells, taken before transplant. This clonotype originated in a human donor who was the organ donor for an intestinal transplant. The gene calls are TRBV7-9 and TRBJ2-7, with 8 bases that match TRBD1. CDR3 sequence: CASSLRQGTEQYF. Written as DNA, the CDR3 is TGTGCCAGCAGCCTAAGACAGGGGACCGAGCAGTACTTC.